The sequence of this TCR beta chain was determined in a study of immune heterogeneity within non-small cell lung tumors. Amplification of TCR beta CDR3 was performed by multiplex PCR with 32 V and 13 J primers. TCRdb re-called the multiplex PCR reads through MiXCR, storing one row per CDR3 protein. The sample records 2,300 or so distinct CDR3 sequences, around a quarter being singletons. Germline V gene data show CDR1 as KGHDR and CDR2 as SFDVKD. The length of the CDR3 is 17 amino acids, counting both ends. Regarding this clonotype: The conserved phenylalanine or tryptophan is not found at the CDR3 terminus, so this likely reflects a read error. The DNA is left out, because the CDR3 cannot be placed on it with certainty; the CDR3 is given as TCRdb lists it.

Template came from bulk tumor genomic DNA, at roughly 600 ng per sample. Several biopsies per primary tumor, spaced far apart, were taken during surgery. Curative surgery was performed on patients who had untreated, newly diagnosed non-small cell lung cancer. Samples were obtained from newly diagnosed non-small cell lung cancer patients who were having surgery with curative intent. Sequenced input: lung tumor tissue. The TCR comes from a man aged 35 to 55 with non-small cell lung cancer. The rearrangement joins TRBV24-1 to TRBJ2-3; TRBD1 is taken as the D call from the table, unchecked against the DNA. The CDR3 protein is CATSDFRTGGNEQYFGP.